This T cell receptor (beta chain) was captured in a study of blood T cells in healthy people across ages (dated by TCRdb to between 2014 and 2016). About the full investigation: In model experiments, template switching captured roughly one uniquely barcoded TCR beta cDNA molecule for every two T cells. Using deep sequencing normalized with unique cDNA molecular identifiers, the study measured how TCR beta repertoire diversity changes with age. The donors were divided into four age groups: young (average 16 years), middle-aged (over 35), aged (approximately 62) and long-lived (approximately 74). The study analyzed two additional independent replicas of 1 million unique cDNA reads from the same blood draw for two donors, one aged 18 to 30 and one aged 80 or older. Broad study findings and their caveats: As age increased, observed TCR beta diversity per million T cells dropped in a roughly linear way, and a significant reduction was already evident by age 40. The CMV infection status of donors was not known, potentially confounding age-related changes in expanded clonotypes. The percentage of naive T cells measured by flow cytometry correlated strongly with observed TCR beta diversity. Since profiling was done on bulk unsorted PBMCs, naive and antigen-experienced compartments could not be conclusively compared. Total diversity estimates from one million sequenced T cells were considered lower bounds and underestimates. The long-lived group showed more naive CD4+ T cells, fewer expanded clones and increased TCR diversity than the aged group, suggesting age selection.

The donors were around 39 Caucasian individuals from Russia, aged roughly 6 to 100 years, who were systemically healthy. Roughly 9 milliliters of peripheral blood were drawn from each donor into EDTA-treated Vacutainer tubes. Ficoll-Paque density-gradient centrifugation was used to isolate PBMCs, with at least 6.5 million per sample. Trizol reagent was used to extract total RNA from PBMCs, with at least 6 micrograms per sample. For every donor, an aliquot of PBMCs went through flow cytometry to measure the percentages of naive CD45RAhigh/CD27high T cells. With respect to this clonotype: There is no known antigen for this receptor. No base qualities exist here, and no much larger clone lies one base off it.

The protocol used for the library was 5' RACE. TCRdb lists the instrument as Illumina HiSeq 2500. A second about 7 to 11 cycle PCR used a sample-barcoded 5' primer and a J-beta primer mix. A unique molecular identifier was introduced onto each TCR beta cDNA molecule by a template-switch 5' adaptor carrying 12 random nucleotides. At least 2.5 million CDR3-containing paired-end reads were obtained from each sample. First-strand cDNA was synthesized from all RNA with the Mint cDNA synthesis kit, primed by a TRBC-specific oligonucleotide. Following uracil-DNA glycosylase treatment, a first 18-cycle PCR with universal primers M1SS and BC2_uni_R was performed on all cDNA. Per the original workflow: Each sample was normalized by randomly selecting 1 million high-quality reads, each carrying a distinct molecular identifier. Reads sharing molecular identifiers were discarded rather than binned into consensus sequences. MiTCR, run with a Q25 quality threshold and the strictest error-elimination algorithm, handled CDR3 identification, clonotype clustering and error correction. A nonparametric unseen species model with Euler transformation was used to estimate a lower bound on total TCR beta diversity. Clones were called with MiXCR by TCRdb after fastp trimmed the public reads at Q25, and only in-frame beta chains were retained. CDR3 protein duplicates are merged, each entry listing the most common genes and DNA. The V and J calls reflect TCRdb's pipeline rather than the authors' work. The sample yields about 500,000 distinct CDR3 sequences; nearly 25% were counted once. Approximately 8.7% of the sample lies in the top ten.

Based on the germline V gene, the CDR1 and CDR2 sequences are SNHLY and FYNNEI. V is reduced by 2 bases and J by 4 bases, leaving a spacing of 11 bases between them. The CDR3 measures 14 amino acids from cysteine to phenylalanine. CDR3 DNA is the only sequence kept; it has 42 bases, read in frame from the first base. The sample also formed part of further work on T cells of mothers and their children. The second study reports: Nine systemically healthy Caucasian individuals served as donors, namely three mothers together with their six children. cDNA synthesis consumed the entire amount of extracted RNA, loaded at around 1.5 ug RNA in each 15 ul reaction. Sample barcodes and 2-4 random nucleotides were added via the M1S primer in the second PCR. Over 10 million TCR beta CDR3 reads came from each mother, compared with several million reads from each child. TCR recombination output is similarly shaped by thymic selection in related and unrelated pairs, with a minor effect exerted by inherited differences. Related mother-child pairs always showed normalized repertoire overlap that was slightly higher than in unrelated mother-child pairs, though the difference was never significant. No persistent microchimeric T cell clones were found, with a detection sensitivity of approximately 100 clones per million clonotypes. To look for features that set related mother-child pairs apart from unrelated individuals, the researchers ran deep NGS to compare the TCR beta repertoires of mothers and children. On average, the children were approximately 11 +/- 4 years old, while the mothers were around 42 +/- 4 years old. After adapter ligation was performed with NEBNext reagents, the libraries were sequenced on an Illumina HiSeq 2000 with 100+100 nt paired-end reads. To prevent cross-contamination, the mother and child libraries were prepared one month apart and sequenced in separate runs. Each donor had between roughly 450,000 and 2,100,000 distinct TCR beta clonotypes identified. Naive TCR beta clonotypes were estimated from low-frequency clonotypes matched to each donor's FACS-determined naive share, without sorting.

The chain is encoded by TRBV2 joined to TRBJ1-1; the D region possibly corresponds to TRBD1 (5 bases align). This clonotype was sampled from a boy aged 5-17 years in good health. Sequenced input: blood. The sequenced DNA is TGTGCCAGCAGTGAATTACGGGGGGGCACTGAAGCTTTCTTT. Translated, this gives CASSELRGGTEAFF.